The clone carrying this T cell receptor beta chain appeared a few times. The antigen is unknown. V lost 4 bases and J lost 0, with 10 bases in between. This CDR3 spans 14 amino acids. Per germline, CDR1 SGDLS and CDR2 YYNGEE. Data came from immunoSEQ multiplex PCR; TCRdb stores just in-frame clones and leaves some out. The repertoire includes 6,400 or so clones, around 70% of them detected once, and around 28% sits in the top ten. These data belong to a study of CD4+ T cells in melanoma. Study results and caveats: A reported correlation linked neoantigen-specific CD4+ T cells to CD8+, macrophage and B cell function.

Sequencing was done on a sample of cells from a culture (not recorded whether cultured in vitro). The V and J genes are TRBV9 and TRBJ1-1; D uncertain. The TCR sequence derives from a human donor with melanoma. The CDR3 here is CASSTRSMNTEAFF. Here the CDR3 DNA reads TGTGCCAGCAGCACCCGATCAATGAACACTGAAGCTTTCTTT.